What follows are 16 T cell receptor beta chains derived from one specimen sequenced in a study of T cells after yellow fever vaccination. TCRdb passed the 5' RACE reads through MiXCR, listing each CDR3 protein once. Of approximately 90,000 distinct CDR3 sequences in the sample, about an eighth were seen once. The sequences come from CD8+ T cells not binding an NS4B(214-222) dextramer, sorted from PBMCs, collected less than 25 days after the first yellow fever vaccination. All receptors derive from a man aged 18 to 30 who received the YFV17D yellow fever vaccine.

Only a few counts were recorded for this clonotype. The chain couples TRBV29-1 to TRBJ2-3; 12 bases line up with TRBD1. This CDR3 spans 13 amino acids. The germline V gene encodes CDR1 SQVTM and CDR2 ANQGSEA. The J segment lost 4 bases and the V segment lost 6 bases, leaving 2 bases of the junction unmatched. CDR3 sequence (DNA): TGCAGCGTGGGACAGGGGGCGGCAGATACGCAGTATTTT. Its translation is CSVGQGAADTQYF.

The CDR3 DNA sequence: TGTGCCAGCAGTTTTATCATGAGCAATCAGCCCCAGCATTTT. As protein: CASSFIMSNQPQHF. V and J are TRBV5-8 and TRBJ1-5; D is unresolved. Germline V gene sequence: CDR1 SGHTS, CDR2 YDEGEE. The V end lost 5 bases, the J end lost 1 base, and 10 bases lay between the germline ends. CDR3 size: 14 residues.

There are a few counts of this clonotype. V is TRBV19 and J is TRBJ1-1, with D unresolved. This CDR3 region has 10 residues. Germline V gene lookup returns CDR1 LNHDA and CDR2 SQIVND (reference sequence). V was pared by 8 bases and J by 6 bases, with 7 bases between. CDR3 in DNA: TGTGCCAGTGCGGGAGCTGAAGCTTTCTTT. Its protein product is CASAGAEAFF.

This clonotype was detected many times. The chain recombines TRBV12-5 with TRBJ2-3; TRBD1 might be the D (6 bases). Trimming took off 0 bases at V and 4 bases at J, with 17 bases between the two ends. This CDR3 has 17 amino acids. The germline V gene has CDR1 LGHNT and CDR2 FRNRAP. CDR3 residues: CASGLVYRDQPPDTQYF. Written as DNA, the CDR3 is TGTGCTAGTGGTTTGGTATACAGGGACCAACCCCCAGATACGCAGTATTTT.

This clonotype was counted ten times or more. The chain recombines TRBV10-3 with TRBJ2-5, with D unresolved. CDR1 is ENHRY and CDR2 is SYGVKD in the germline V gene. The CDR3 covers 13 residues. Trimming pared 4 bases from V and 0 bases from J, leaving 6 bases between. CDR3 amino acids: CAISAVDQETQYF. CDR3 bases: TGTGCCATCAGTGCGGTGGACCAAGAGACCCAGTACTTC.

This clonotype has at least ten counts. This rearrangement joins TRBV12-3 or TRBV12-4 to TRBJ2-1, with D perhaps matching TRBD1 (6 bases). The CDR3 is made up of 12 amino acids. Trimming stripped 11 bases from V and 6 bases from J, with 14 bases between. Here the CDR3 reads CAVRDISNEQFF. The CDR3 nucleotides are TGTGCCGTCCGGGACATATCCAATGAGCAGTTCTTC.

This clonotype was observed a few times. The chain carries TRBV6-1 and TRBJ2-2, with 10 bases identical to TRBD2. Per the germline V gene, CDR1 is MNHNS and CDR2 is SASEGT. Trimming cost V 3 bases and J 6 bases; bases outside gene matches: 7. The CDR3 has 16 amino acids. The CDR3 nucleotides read TGTGCCAGCAGTGACAATCTAGCGGGGGATCCCGGGGAGCTGTTTTTT. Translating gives CASSDNLAGDPGELFF.

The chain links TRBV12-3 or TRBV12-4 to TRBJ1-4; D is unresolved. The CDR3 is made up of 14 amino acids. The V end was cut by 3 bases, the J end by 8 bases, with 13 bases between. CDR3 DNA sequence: TGTGCCAGCAGTTTTTCTGGGAGTCGGGAAAAACTGTTTTTT. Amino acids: CASSFSGSREKLFF.

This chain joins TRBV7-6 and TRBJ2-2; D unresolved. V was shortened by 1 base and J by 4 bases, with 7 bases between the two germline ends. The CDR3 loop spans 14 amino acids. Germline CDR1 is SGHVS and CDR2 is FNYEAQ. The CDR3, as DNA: TGTGCCAGCAGCTTAGGCTCGACCACCGGGGAGCTGTTTTTT. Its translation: CASSLGSTTGELFF.

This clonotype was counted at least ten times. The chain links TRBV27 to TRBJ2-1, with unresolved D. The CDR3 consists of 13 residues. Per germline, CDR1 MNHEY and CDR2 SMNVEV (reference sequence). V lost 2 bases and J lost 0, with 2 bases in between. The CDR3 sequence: CASSLSSYNEQFF. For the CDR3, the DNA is TGTGCCAGCAGTTTAAGCTCCTACAATGAGCAGTTCTTC.

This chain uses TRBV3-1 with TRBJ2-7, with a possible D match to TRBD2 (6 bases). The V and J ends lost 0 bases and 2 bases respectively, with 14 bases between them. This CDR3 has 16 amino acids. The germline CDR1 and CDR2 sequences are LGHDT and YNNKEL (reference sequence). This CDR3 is CASSQEWEVFPYEQYF. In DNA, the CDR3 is TGTGCCAGCAGCCAAGAATGGGAGGTCTTCCCCTACGAGCAGTACTTC.

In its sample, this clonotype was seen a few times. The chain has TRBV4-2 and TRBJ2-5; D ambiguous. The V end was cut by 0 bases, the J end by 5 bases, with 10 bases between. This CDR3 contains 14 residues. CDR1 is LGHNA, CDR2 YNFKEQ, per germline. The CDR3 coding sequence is TGTGCCAGCAGCCAAGAACTGACCCGGGAGACCCAGTACTTC. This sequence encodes CASSQELTRETQYF.

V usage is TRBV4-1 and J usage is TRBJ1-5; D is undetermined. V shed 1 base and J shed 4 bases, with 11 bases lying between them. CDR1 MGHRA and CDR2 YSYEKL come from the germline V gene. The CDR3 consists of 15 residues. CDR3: CASSQVKSGNQPQHF. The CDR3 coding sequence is TGCGCCAGCAGCCAAGTTAAATCCGGGAATCAGCCCCAGCATTTT.

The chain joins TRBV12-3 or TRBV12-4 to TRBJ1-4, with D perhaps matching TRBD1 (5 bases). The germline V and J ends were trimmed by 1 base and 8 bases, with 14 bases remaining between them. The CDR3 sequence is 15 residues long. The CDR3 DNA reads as TGTGCCAGCAGTTTAGAGGGGCAGGGACGGGAAAAACTGTTTTTT. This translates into CASSLEGQGREKLFF.

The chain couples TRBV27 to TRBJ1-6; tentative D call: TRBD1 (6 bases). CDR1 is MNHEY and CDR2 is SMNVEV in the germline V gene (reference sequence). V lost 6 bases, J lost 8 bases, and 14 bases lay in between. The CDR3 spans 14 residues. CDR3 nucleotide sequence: TGTGCCAGCAGCCTCCGGACAGCTTATTCACCCCTCCACTTT. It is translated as CASSLRTAYSPLHF.

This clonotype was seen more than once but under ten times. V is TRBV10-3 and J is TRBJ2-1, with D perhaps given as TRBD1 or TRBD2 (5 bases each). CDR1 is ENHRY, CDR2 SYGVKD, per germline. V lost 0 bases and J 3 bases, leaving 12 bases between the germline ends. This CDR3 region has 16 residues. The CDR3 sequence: CAISESSRGVYNEQFF. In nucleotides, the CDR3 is TGTGCCATCAGTGAGTCGAGTCGGGGCGTCTACAATGAGCAGTTCTTC.